This record covers a single T cell receptor beta chain. This entry belongs to a study of blood T cell repertoires in COVID-19. In the study overall: Samples taken during acute and convalescent COVID-19 were collected in the United States, Italy and Spain. T cells, B-cell-depleted T cells, or PBMCs supplied cDNA or gDNA.

Measured with immunoSEQ multiplex PCR; TCRdb has only the in-frame clones, and not every one. The top ten hold roughly 9% of the sample, which has over 45,000 clones, about nine tenths seen once. With 5 bases removed from V and 8 bases from J, the gap between germline ends came to 19 bases. The CDR3 has 15 amino acids. Germline CDR1 reads KGHSH; CDR2 reads LQKENI. J is TRBJ2-1 and V is TRBV18, with D possibly being TRBD1 (5 bases). The TCR originated in a human donor in a cohort sampled during active COVID-19. Sequencing was performed on peripheral blood. CDR3 bases: TGTGCCAGCTCAACCCGGCAGTCCCGCAGGGATGAGCAGTTCTTC. Residues: CASSTRQSRRDEQFF.